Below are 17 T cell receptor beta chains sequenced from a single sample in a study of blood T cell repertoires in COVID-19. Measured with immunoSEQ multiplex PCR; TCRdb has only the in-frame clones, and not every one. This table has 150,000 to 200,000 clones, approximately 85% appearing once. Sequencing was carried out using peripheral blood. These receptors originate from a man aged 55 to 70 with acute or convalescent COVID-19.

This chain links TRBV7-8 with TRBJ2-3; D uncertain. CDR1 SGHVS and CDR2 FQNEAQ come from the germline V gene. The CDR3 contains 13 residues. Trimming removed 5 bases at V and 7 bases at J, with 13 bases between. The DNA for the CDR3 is TGTGCCAGCAGCCATGACCCGGGTTATACGCAGTATTTT. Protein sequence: CASSHDPGYTQYF.

The CDR3 region has the DNA TGTGCCAGCAGCTTAAGGACTAACAGAGAGACCCAGTACTTC. Protein sequence: CASSLRTNRETQYF. This rearrangement joins TRBV7-2 to TRBJ2-5, with D possibly being TRBD2 (6 bases). The length of the CDR3 is 14 residues. Germline V gene sequence: CDR1 SGHTA, CDR2 FQGNSA. The V end lost 2 bases, the J end lost 4 bases, and 11 bases lay between the germline ends.

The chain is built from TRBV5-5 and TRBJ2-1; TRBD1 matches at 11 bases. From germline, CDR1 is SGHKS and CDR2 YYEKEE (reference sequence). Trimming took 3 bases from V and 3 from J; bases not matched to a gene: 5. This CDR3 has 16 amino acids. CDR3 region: CASSSPGQGDYNEQFF. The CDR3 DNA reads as TGTGCCAGCAGCTCCCCGGGACAGGGGGACTACAATGAGCAGTTCTTC.

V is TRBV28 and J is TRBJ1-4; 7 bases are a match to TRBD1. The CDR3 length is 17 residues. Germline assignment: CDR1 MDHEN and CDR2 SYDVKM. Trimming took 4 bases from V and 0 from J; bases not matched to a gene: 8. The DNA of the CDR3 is TGTGCCAGCAGTTCCGGGACAGTTAAAACAACTAATGAAAAACTGTTTTTT. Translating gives CASSSGTVKTTNEKLFF. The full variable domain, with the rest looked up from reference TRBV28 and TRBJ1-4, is DVKVTQSSRYLVKRTGEKVFLECVQDMDHENMFWYRQDPGLGLRLIYFSYDVKMKEKGDIPEGYSVSREKKERFSLILESASTNQTSMYLCASSSGTVKTTNEKLFFGSGTQLSVL.

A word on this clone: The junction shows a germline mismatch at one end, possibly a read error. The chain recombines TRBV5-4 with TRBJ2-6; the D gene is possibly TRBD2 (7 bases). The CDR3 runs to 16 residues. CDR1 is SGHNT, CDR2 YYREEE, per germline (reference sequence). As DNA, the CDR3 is TGTGCCAGCACAAAACCGGGGGGCTCTGTGGCCAACGTCCTGACTTTC. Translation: CASTKPGGSVANVLTF.

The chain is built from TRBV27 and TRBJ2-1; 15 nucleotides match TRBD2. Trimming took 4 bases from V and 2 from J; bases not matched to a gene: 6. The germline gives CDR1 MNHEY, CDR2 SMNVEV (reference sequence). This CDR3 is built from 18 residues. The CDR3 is CASSSGLAGGPPYNEQFF. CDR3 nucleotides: TGTGCCAGCAGTTCAGGACTAGCGGGAGGGCCCCCCTACAATGAGCAGTTCTTC.

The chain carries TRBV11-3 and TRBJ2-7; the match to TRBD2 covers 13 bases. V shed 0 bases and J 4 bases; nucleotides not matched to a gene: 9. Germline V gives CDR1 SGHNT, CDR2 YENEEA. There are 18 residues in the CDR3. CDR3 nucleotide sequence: TGTGCCAGCAGCTTAGATAGCACTAGCGGGAGGGCCGAGTACGAGCAGTACTTC. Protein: CASSLDSTSGRAEYEQYF.

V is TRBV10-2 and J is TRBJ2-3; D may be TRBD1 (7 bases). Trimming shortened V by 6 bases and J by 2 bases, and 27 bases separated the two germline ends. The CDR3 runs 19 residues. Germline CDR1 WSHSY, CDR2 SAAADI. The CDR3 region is CASRKQGRQGSGYTDTQYF. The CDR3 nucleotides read TGCGCCAGCAGGAAACAGGGGCGCCAGGGTAGCGGCTACACAGATACGCAGTATTTT.

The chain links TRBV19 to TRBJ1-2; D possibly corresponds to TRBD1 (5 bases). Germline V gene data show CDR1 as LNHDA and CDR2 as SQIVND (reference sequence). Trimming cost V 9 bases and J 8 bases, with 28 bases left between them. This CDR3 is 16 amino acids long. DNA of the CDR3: TGTGCCAGCCCAAAGGCGGGACGGGCCAGCTGCTTGGGCTACACCTTC. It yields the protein CASPKAGRASCLGYTF. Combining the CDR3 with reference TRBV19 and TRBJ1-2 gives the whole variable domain DGGITQSPKYLFRKEGQNVTLSCEQNLNHDAMYWYRQDPGQGLRLIYYSQIVNDFQKGDIAEGYSVSREKKESFPLTVTSAQKNPTAFYLCASPKAGRASCLGYTFGSGTRLTVV.

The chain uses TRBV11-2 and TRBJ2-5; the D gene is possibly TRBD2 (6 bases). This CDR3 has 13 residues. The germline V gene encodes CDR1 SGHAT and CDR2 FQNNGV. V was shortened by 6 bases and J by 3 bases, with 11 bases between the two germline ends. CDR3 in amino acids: CASREPGEETQYF. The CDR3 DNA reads TGTGCCAGCAGGGAGCCGGGAGAAGAGACCCAGTACTTC.

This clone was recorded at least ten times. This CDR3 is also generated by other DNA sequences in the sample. CDR3 residues: CASSLINANEQFF. As DNA, the CDR3 is TGTGCCAGCAGCTTAATTAACGCGAATGAGCAGTTCTTC. The gene calls are TRBV7-3 and TRBJ2-1; no clear D gene. The V gene's germline CDR1 is SGHTA and CDR2 FQGTGA. CDR3 length equals 13 residues. V was pared by 1 base and J by 7 bases, with 8 bases between.

The CDR3 DNA sequence: TGTGCCAGCACCCCCTCGGCCGCGGCCGAGCAGTACTTC. It yields the protein CASTPSAAAEQYF. This rearrangement joins TRBV18 to TRBJ2-7; D unresolved. The germline CDR1 and CDR2 sequences are KGHSH and LQKENI. The V end was cut by 8 bases, the J end by 6 bases, with 17 bases between. CDR3 size: 13 residues. Supplemented by reference TRBV18 and TRBJ2-7, the full variable domain reads NAGVMQNPRHLVRRRGQEARLRCSPMKGHSHVYWYRQLPEEGLKFMVYLQKENIIDESGMPKERFSAEFPKEGPSILRIQQVVRGDSAAYFCASTPSAAAEQYFGPGTRLTVT.

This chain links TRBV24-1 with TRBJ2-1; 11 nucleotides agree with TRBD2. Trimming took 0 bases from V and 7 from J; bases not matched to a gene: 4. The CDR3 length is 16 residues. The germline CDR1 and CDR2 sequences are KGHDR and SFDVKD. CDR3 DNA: TGTGCCACCAGTGATTTGACTAGCGGGAGCCTGAATGAGCAGTTCTTC. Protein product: CATSDLTSGSLNEQFF.

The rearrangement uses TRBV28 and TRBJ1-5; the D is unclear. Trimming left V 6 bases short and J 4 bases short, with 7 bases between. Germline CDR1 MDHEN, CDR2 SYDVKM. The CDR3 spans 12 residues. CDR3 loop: CASSRGNQPQHF. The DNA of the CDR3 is TGTGCCAGCAGCCGCGGGAATCAGCCCCAGCATTTT.

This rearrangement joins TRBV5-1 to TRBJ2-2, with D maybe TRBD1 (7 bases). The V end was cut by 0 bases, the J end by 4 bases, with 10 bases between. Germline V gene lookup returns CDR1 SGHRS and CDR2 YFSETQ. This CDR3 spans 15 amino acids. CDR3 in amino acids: CASSLGGTATGELFF. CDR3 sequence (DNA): TGCGCCAGCAGCTTGGGCGGGACAGCCACCGGGGAGCTGTTTTTT. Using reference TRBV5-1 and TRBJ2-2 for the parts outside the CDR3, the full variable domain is KAGVTQTPRYLIKTRGQQVTLSCSPISGHRSVSWYQQTPGQGLQFLFEYFSETQRNKGNFPGRFSGRQFSNSRSEMNVSTLELGDSALYLCASSLGGTATGELFFGEGSRLTVL.

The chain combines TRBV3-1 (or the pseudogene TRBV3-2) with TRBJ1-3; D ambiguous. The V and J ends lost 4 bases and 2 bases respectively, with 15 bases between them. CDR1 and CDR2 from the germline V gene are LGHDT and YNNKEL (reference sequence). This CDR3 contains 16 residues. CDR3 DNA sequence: TGTGCCAGCAGCCCCCCCCGGTCTTCGGCTGGAAACACCATATATTTT. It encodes CASSPPRSSAGNTIYF.

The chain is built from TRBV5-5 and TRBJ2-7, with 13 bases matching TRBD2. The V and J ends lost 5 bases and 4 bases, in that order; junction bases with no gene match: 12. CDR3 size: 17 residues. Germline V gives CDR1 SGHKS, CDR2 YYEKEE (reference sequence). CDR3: CASSRGLAGVRGYEQYF. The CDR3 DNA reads TGTGCCAGCAGTAGAGGACTAGCGGGAGTAAGGGGGTACGAGCAGTACTTC.